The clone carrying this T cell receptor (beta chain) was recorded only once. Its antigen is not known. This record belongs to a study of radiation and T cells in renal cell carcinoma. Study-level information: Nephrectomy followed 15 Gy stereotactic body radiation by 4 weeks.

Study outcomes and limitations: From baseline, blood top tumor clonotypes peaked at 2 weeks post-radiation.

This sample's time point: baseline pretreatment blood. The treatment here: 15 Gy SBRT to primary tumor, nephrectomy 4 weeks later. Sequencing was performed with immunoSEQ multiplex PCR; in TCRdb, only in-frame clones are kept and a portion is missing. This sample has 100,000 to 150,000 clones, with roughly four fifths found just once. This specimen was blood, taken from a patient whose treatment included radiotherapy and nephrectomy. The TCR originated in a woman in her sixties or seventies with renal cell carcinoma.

DNA for the CDR3: TGCGCCAGCAGCCGGTCGGGGGCCCTCTCCTACGAGCAGTACTTC. It encodes CASSRSGALSYEQYF. The V and J genes are TRBV10-1 and TRBJ2-7, with D tentatively TRBD1 or TRBD2 (6 bases each). From germline, CDR1 is WNHNN and CDR2 SYGVQD (reference sequence). There are 15 residues in the CDR3. Trimming took 6 bases from V and 0 from J, leaving 15 bases between them.